This T cell receptor (beta chain) was found in a study of blood T cell repertoires in COVID-19. Study details: From T cells, B-cell-depleted T cells, or PBMCs came the material, which was cDNA or gDNA.

The length of the CDR3 is 15 residues. CDR1 is PRHDT and CDR2 is FYEKMQ in the germline V gene (reference sequence). V gave up 5 bases and J gave up 6 bases, with 16 bases separating them. The table came from immunoSEQ multiplex PCR; TCRdb's copy has only in-frame clones and leaves some out. Among about 150,000 clones listed, roughly 83% were seen once. The sample taken for sequencing was peripheral blood. This TCR derives from a woman older than 75 with acute or convalescent COVID-19. The chain recombines TRBV13 with TRBJ1-4, with a possible D match to TRBD1 (5 bases). DNA for the CDR3: TGTGCCAGCAGCCCCCAAGGTGGGGCGGATGAAAAACTGTTTTTT. This sequence encodes CASSPQGGADEKLFF.